This T cell receptor beta chain was recovered during a study of control samples from healthy donors and cancer patients. This table comes from immunoSEQ multiplex PCR, and its TCRdb copy is limited to in-frame clones, with some not included. The data show more than 110,000 clones, about nine tenths seen once. The germline V gene has CDR1 MRHNA and CDR2 SNTAGT. The length of the CDR3 is 14 residues. Trimming cost V 2 bases and J 9 bases, with 16 bases left between them. The sample comprised blood. The chain has TRBV6-4 and TRBJ1-2; D is undetermined. The receptor comes from a woman aged 25 to 39 in good health. The CDR3 coding sequence is TGTGCCAGCAGTGACGCCCGGACCCTGGTGCGCTACACCTTC. Encoded protein: CASSDARTLVRYTF.